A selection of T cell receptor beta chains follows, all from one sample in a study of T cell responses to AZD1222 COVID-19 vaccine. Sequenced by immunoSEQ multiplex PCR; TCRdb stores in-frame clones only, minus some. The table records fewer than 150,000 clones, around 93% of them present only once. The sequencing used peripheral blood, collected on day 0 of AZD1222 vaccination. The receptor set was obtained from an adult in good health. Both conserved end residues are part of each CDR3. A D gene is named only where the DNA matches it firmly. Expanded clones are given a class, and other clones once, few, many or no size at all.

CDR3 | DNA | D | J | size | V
CASSQSVPAQYF | TGCGCCAGCAGTCAATCGGTCCCTGCCCAGTACTTC | . | TRBJ2-5 | . | TRBV23-1
CASSPRLASYNEQFF | TGTGCCAGCAGCCCCAGACTAGCGTCCTACAATGAGCAGTTCTTC | TRBD2 | TRBJ2-1 | . | TRBV5-5
CASSFSGGGRSLTGELFF | TGCGCCAGCAGCTTTTCAGGGGGAGGCAGGTCCCTCACCGGGGAGCTGTTTTTT | . | TRBJ2-2 | . | TRBV5-1
CASSYTSAIYF | TGTGCCAGCAGTTATACATCGGCCATATATTTT | . | TRBJ1-3 | . | TRBV6-2/TRBV6-3
CSVGIGRGSTDTQYF | TGCAGCGTTGGTATCGGGCGGGGGAGCACAGATACGCAGTATTTT | TRBD2 | TRBJ2-3 | . | TRBV29-1
CASSLTVVREQYF | TGTGCCAGCAGCTTAACAGTGGTGAGGGAGCAGTACTTC | . | TRBJ2-7 | once | TRBV7-2
CASSLVGETQYF | TGTGCCAGCAGCTTAGTCGGGGAGACCCAGTACTTC | . | TRBJ2-5 | . | TRBV7-9
CASSISSRSTEAFF | TGTGCCAGTAGTATATCTTCTAGGAGTACTGAAGCTTTCTTT | . | TRBJ1-1 | . | TRBV19
CASTTNEQFF | TGTGCCAGCACCACCAATGAGCAGTTCTTC | . | TRBJ2-1 | . | TRBV2
CASSLDTGGDEQFF | TGTGCCAGCAGTTTGGACACGGGGGGCGATGAGCAGTTCTTC | . | TRBJ2-1 | . | TRBV27
CASSLGLGREQYF | TGTGCTAGCAGCTTAGGCCTAGGGAGGGAGCAGTACTTC | . | TRBJ2-7 | . | TRBV7-7
CASSKTRTSGKSTDTQYF | TGCGCCAGCAGCAAGACGCGGACTAGCGGAAAGAGCACAGATACGCAGTATTTT | TRBD2 | TRBJ2-3 | . | TRBV4-1
CASSVASGTGARQYF | TGTGCCAGCAGCGTAGCCTCCGGGACAGGGGCTCGTCAGTACTTC | TRBD1 | TRBJ2-5 | . | TRBV9
CASSLRQRGTEAFF | TGTGCCAGCAGCTTGAGGCAGAGGGGCACTGAAGCTTTCTTT | . | TRBJ1-1 | . | TRBV7-9
CASSFRVAGGLNEQFF | TGTGCCAGCAGCTTTCGGGTAGCGGGGGGGCTTAATGAGCAGTTCTTC | TRBD2 | TRBJ2-1 | . | TRBV13
CASSHFADTQYF | TGTGCCAGCAGCCATTTCGCAGATACGCAGTATTTT | . | TRBJ2-3 | . | TRBV3-1/TRBV3-2
CASSEGDGYTF | TGTGCCAGCAGCGAGGGGGACGGCTACACCTTC | . | TRBJ1-2 | . | TRBV7-9
CASSLRSLAYGYEQYF | TGTGCCAGCAGCTTACGTTCTCTAGCGTACGGCTACGAGCAGTACTTC | . | TRBJ2-7 | . | TRBV7-2
CASSLPGQGNIQYF | TGTGCCAGCAGTTTACCGGGACAGGGAAACATTCAGTACTTC | TRBD1 | TRBJ2-4 | . | TRBV27
CASSLAGGTGELFF | TGTGCCAGCAGCTTAGCGGGGGGGACCGGGGAGCTGTTTTTT | TRBD2 | TRBJ2-2 | . | TRBV5-4
CASSQYGQGNSPLHF | TGTGCCAGCAGCCAATACGGACAGGGGAATTCACCCCTCCACTTT | TRBD1 | TRBJ1-6 | . | TRBV3-1/TRBV3-2
CASSEHQGNTIYF | TGTGCCAGCAGTGAACACCAAGGAAACACCATATATTTT | . | TRBJ1-3 | . | TRBV6-1
CASSPYSTYEQYF | TGTGCCAGCAGCCCCTACTCTACCTACGAGCAGTACTTC | . | TRBJ2-7 | . | TRBV7-8
CASSSSRAKNTGELFF | TGTGCCAGCAGCTCCTCCCGGGCCAAGAACACCGGGGAGCTGTTTTTT | . | TRBJ2-2 | . | TRBV2
CASSGGLAGPLVVNEQFF | TGTGCCAGCAGCGGCGGACTAGCGGGGCCCCTTGTGGTAAATGAGCAGTTCTTC | TRBD2 | TRBJ2-1 | . | TRBV9
CASSLGLGADTQYF | TGTGCCAGCAGCTTGGGGTTAGGAGCGGATACGCAGTATTTT | . | TRBJ2-3 | . | TRBV7-9
CASSLGGSSYEQYF | TGCGCCAGCAGCTTGGGCGGGAGCTCCTACGAGCAGTACTTC | TRBD2 | TRBJ2-7 | . | TRBV5-1
CASNRGPGGGYTF | TGTGCCAGCAACCGTGGCCCGGGGGGAGGCTACACCTTC | . | TRBJ1-2 | . | TRBV9
CASSAHGAPSSYEQYF | TGTGCCAGCAGTGCGCACGGAGCTCCGAGCTCCTACGAGCAGTACTTC | . | TRBJ2-7 | . | TRBV6-1
CASSYSEGGVYNEQFF | TGTGCCAGCAGTTACTCGGAGGGAGGGGTCTACAATGAGCAGTTCTTC | TRBD2 | TRBJ2-1 | . | TRBV6-2/TRBV6-3
CASSLGVNNQPQHF | TGTGCCAGCAGCTTAGGGGTAAACAATCAGCCCCAGCATTTT | . | TRBJ1-5 | . | TRBV7-8
CASSQSQGGKNIQYF | TGTGCCAGCAGCCAGTCACAGGGAGGCAAAAACATTCAGTACTTC | . | TRBJ2-4 | . | TRBV6-6
CASSLEQQILSYEQYF | TGTGCCAGCAGCTTAGAGCAACAGATTCTCTCCTACGAGCAGTACTTC | . | TRBJ2-7 | . | TRBV7-9
CASSQRPNTEAFF | TGTGCCAGCAGCCAAAGGCCGAACACTGAAGCTTTCTTT | . | TRBJ1-1 | . | TRBV4-2
CASSEQGATNEKLFF | TGTGCCAGCAGTGAACAGGGGGCTACTAATGAAAAACTGTTTTTT | TRBD1 | TRBJ1-4 | . | TRBV2
CASSYSMAGDTEAFF | TGTGCCAGCAGTTACTCGATGGCGGGGGACACTGAAGCTTTCTTT | . | TRBJ1-1 | . | TRBV6-5
CASSHGVAYEQYF | TGTGCCAGCAGTCATGGGGTAGCCTACGAGCAGTACTTC | . | TRBJ2-7 | . | TRBV5-4
CASSQDPGYGYTF | TGTGCCAGCAGCCAAGACCCAGGCTATGGCTACACCTTC | . | TRBJ1-2 | once | TRBV14
CASSTLGTQGQPQHF | TGTGCCAGTAGCACCTTGGGGACCCAGGGACAGCCCCAGCATTTT | . | TRBJ1-5 | . | TRBV19
CASSPWGARGNTIYF | TGTGCCAGCAGTCCCTGGGGGGCTAGAGGAAACACCATATATTTT | . | TRBJ1-3 | . | TRBV6-6
CASSLLREAYNEQFF | TGCGCCAGCAGCTTGTTGCGGGAGGCTTACAATGAGCAGTTCTTC | TRBD2 | TRBJ2-1 | . | TRBV5-1